Shown below are 22 T cell receptor beta chains from a single sample sequenced in a study of cytomegalovirus exposure and HLA in healthy donors. 60 Vbeta and 13 Jbeta primers were used in PCR. Assay used: immunoSEQ multiplex PCR; TCRdb lists only in-frame clones, some missing. The sample lists under 200,000 clones; around four fifths were seen once. Sequencing was performed on PBMCs. These receptors all stem from a male donor in good health and CMV-seropositive.

This rearrangement joins TRBV6-1 to TRBJ2-3; 9 bases line up with TRBD2. With V trimmed by 3 bases and J by 4 bases, 5 bases remained unmatched. Germline lookup yields CDR1 MNHNS and CDR2 SASEGT. CDR3 length: 15 amino acids. The CDR3: CASSDGGGAADTQYF. In DNA form, the CDR3 reads TGTGCCAGCAGTGATGGCGGGGGGGCCGCAGATACGCAGTATTTT.

The chain has TRBV5-5 and TRBJ1-6; 7 nucleotides line up with TRBD1. Germline V gene sequence: CDR1 SGHKS, CDR2 YYEKEE (reference sequence). The CDR3 consists of 16 residues. The trim removed 1 base at V and 4 bases at J, leaving 5 bases unmatched. The chain's CDR3 is CASSLRTGQYNSPLHF. The CDR3, as DNA: TGTGCCAGCAGCTTGAGAACGGGACAGTATAATTCACCCCTCCACTTT.

V usage is TRBV19 and J usage is TRBJ2-5, with a weak D call TRBD1 (6 bases). The CDR3 extends over 16 amino acids. Germline V gives CDR1 LNHDA, CDR2 SQIVND (reference sequence). The ends were cut back, 3 bases at V and 2 bases at J, with 16 bases in the middle. The CDR3 reads CASSIFSGQLQETQYF. In DNA form, the CDR3 reads TGTGCCAGTAGTATTTTCAGCGGACAGCTTCAAGAGACCCAGTACTTC.

This chain links TRBV5-1 with TRBJ2-7, with 12 bases lining up with TRBD1. CDR1 and CDR2 from the germline V gene are SGHRS and YFSETQ. V was pared by 3 bases and J by 6 bases, with 10 bases of the junction left unmatched. There are 16 residues in the CDR3. This chain's CDR3 is CASSSHLRDRGREQYF. As DNA, the CDR3 is TGCGCCAGCAGCTCGCACCTCCGGGACAGGGGGCGCGAGCAGTACTTC.

This chain links TRBV2 with TRBJ1-1; 8 bases match TRBD1. This CDR3 is built from 15 residues. V trimming: 6 bases; J trimming: 2 bases; junction bases outside the gene matches: 8. The germline V gene has CDR1 SNHLY and CDR2 FYNNEI. The CDR3 DNA reads TGTGCCAGCAGGGCTGACAGGGGATTAAACACTGAAGCTTTCTTT. Its protein product is CASRADRGLNTEAFF.

The chain combines TRBV9 with TRBJ1-6, with D unresolved. This CDR3 region has 15 residues. Germline CDR1 is SGDLS and CDR2 is YYNGEE. V lost 0 bases, J lost 7 bases, and 11 bases lay in between. The CDR3 coding sequence is TGTGCCAGCAGCGTAGCGATATCCAGGAATTCACCCCTCCACTTT. Its protein product is CASSVAISRNSPLHF.

V and J are TRBV5-1 and TRBJ2-1, with 11 bases identical to TRBD1. Germline V gene sequence: CDR1 SGHRS, CDR2 YFSETQ. The trim removed 0 bases at V and 9 bases at J, leaving 8 bases unmatched. This CDR3 spans 16 amino acids. The CDR3 bases are TGCGCCAGCAGCTTGGAAGGGTGGGACAGGGGGGTTGAGCAGTTCTTC. It specifies CASSLEGWDRGVEQFF.

This clone appeared once. This chain connects TRBV7-9 to TRBJ2-3; 8 nucleotides align to TRBD2. Germline CDR1 SEHNR, CDR2 FQNEAQ (reference sequence). The CDR3 runs to 16 residues. The J segment lost 6 bases and the V segment lost 5 bases, leaving 13 bases of the junction unmatched. CDR3 sequence reads: CASSRVRGGSRDTQYF. The CDR3 bases are TGTGCCAGCAGCCGAGTTCGGGGGGGCTCGAGGGATACGCAGTATTTT. Combining the CDR3 with reference TRBV7-9 and TRBJ2-3 gives the whole variable domain DTGVSQNPRHKITKRGQNVTFRCDPISEHNRLYWYRQTLGQGPEFLTYFQNEAQLEKSRLLSDRFSAERPKGSFSTLEIQRTEQGDSAMYLCASSRVRGGSRDTQYFGPGTRLTVL.

The chain joins TRBV30 to TRBJ1-1; D remains ambiguous. V gave up 3 bases and J gave up 7 bases, with 18 bases separating them. From germline, CDR1 is GTSNPN and CDR2 SVGIG (reference sequence). The CDR3 consists of 14 residues. The CDR3 coding sequence is TGTGCCTGGAGCCTTACCAGCAGAGGCCTTGAAGCTTTCTTT. Translating it yields CAWSLTSRGLEAFF.

CDR3 nucleotide sequence: TGTGCCAGCAGGTCCGACACCTCAGGGAACATTCAGTACTTC. It yields the protein CASRSDTSGNIQYF. This chain connects TRBV6-5 to TRBJ2-4; a weak D match, TRBD1 (5 bases). The CDR3 runs 14 residues. V lost 6 bases and J 7 bases, leaving 16 bases between the germline ends. Germline-derived CDR1 and CDR2 are MNHEY and SVGAGI.

CDR3 sequence: CASSLAQTGYGYTF. CDR3 DNA: TGTGCCAGCAGCTTGGCCCAGACGGGCTATGGCTACACCTTC. This chain connects TRBV5-6 to TRBJ1-2; D not certain. This CDR3 comprises 14 residues. Trimming left V 0 bases short and J 4 bases short, with 10 bases between. The germline V gene encodes CDR1 SGHDT and CDR2 YYEEEE.

The chain links TRBV7-9 to TRBJ2-2, with D perhaps TRBD2 (5 bases). The CDR3 is 15 amino acids. Germline lookup yields CDR1 SEHNR and CDR2 FQNEAQ (reference sequence). Between the trimmed V and J ends, which lost 1 base and 0 bases, there was a span of 6 bases. CDR3 residues: CASSLGAANTGELFF. CDR3 DNA sequence: TGTGCCAGCAGCTTAGGAGCGGCGAACACCGGGGAGCTGTTTTTT.

The chain links TRBV18 to TRBJ1-4, with 7 bases identical to TRBD1. The V gene end was trimmed by 5 bases and the J gene end by 0 bases; junction bases not matched to a gene: 9. The CDR3 is 17 residues long. Germline V CDR1 and CDR2: KGHSH, LQKENI. CDR3 sequence: CASSVRQGLTTNEKLFF. In DNA, the CDR3 is TGTGCCAGCTCAGTCCGACAGGGCCTGACAACTAATGAAAAACTGTTTTTT.

This chain joins TRBV9 and TRBJ1-2; D gene ambiguous. V dropped 0 bases and J dropped 2 bases, with 11 bases sitting between them. Germline V gene lookup returns CDR1 SGDLS and CDR2 YYNGEE. The CDR3 runs 15 residues. Here the CDR3 reads CASSVEATANYGYTF. The CDR3 DNA sequence: TGTGCCAGCAGCGTAGAAGCAACCGCAAACTATGGCTACACCTTC.

The chain couples TRBV19 to TRBJ1-4; 8 bases match TRBD1. Unmatched junction bases numbered 8, after V lost 5 bases and J lost 0 bases. The CDR3 has 17 residues. Germline V CDR1 and CDR2: LNHDA, SQIVND (reference sequence). Here the CDR3 DNA reads TGTGCCAGTAGTTGGGACAGGAGTTGGGCAACTAATGAAAAACTGTTTTTT. Translated, it gives CASSWDRSWATNEKLFF.

This clone was seen a few times. The chain recombines TRBV6-1 with TRBJ1-2; D unresolved. The germline gives CDR1 MNHNS, CDR2 SASEGT. This CDR3 is built from 13 residues. V was pared by 6 bases and J by 4 bases, with 12 bases between. CDR3 region: CASRGSSLYGYTF. For the CDR3, the DNA is TGTGCCAGCAGGGGGTCTAGCCTCTATGGCTACACCTTC.

V gene TRBV9 combines with J gene TRBJ2-5; 8 positions match TRBD2. Germline assignment: CDR1 SGDLS and CDR2 YYNGEE. There are 16 residues in the CDR3. The junction had 9 bases not matched to a gene; V was cut back by 1 base and J by 4 bases. This chain's CDR3 is CASSVTGGAAGETQYF. DNA of the CDR3: TGTGCCAGCAGCGTAACCGGGGGGGCCGCGGGAGAGACCCAGTACTTC. The whole variable domain, remainder taken from reference TRBV9 and TRBJ2-5, is DSGVTQTPKHLITATGQRVTLRCSPRSGDLSVYWYQQSLDQGLQFLIQYYNGEERAKGNILERFSAQQFPDLHSELNLSSLELGDSALYFCASSVTGGAAGETQYFGPGTRLLVL.

The chain has TRBV30 and TRBJ1-6, with a possible D match to TRBD1 (6 bases). There are 15 residues in the CDR3. Deletions cut 4 bases from V and 7 bases from J, with 17 bases between. CDR1 is GTSNPN, CDR2 SVGIG, per germline (reference sequence). CDR3 in DNA: TGTGCCTGGATATTTGGGGGGGCGAGGAATTCACCCCTCCACTTT. Encoded protein: CAWIFGGARNSPLHF.

This clone showed up just a few times. This chain joins TRBV30 and TRBJ1-2; 8 bases are a match to TRBD1. The junction had 5 bases not matched to a gene; V was cut back by 3 bases and J by 5 bases. The CDR3 has 13 residues. CDR1 is GTSNPN, CDR2 SVGIG, per germline (reference sequence). The CDR3 nucleotides are TGTGCCTGGAGCCCGGGACAGGTTTATGGCTACACCTTC. It encodes CAWSPGQVYGYTF. Together with reference TRBV30 and TRBJ1-2, the CDR3 gives the full variable domain: SQTIHQWPATLVQPVGSPLSLECTVEGTSNPNLYWYRQAAGRGLQLLFYSVGIGQISSEVPQNLSASRPQDRQFILSSKKLLLSDSGFYLCAWSPGQVYGYTFGSGTRLTVV.

In nucleotides, the CDR3 is TGCGCCAGCAGCCTTGTAGGGGTCTCAGCACAGTACTTC. This sequence encodes CASSLVGVSAQYF. The chain recombines TRBV5-1 with TRBJ2-7; D perhaps matches TRBD1 (5 bases). With 4 bases removed from V and 10 bases from J, the gap between germline ends came to 18 bases. Germline lookup yields CDR1 SGHRS and CDR2 YFSETQ. The CDR3 is made up of 13 amino acids.

This chain uses TRBV6-6 with TRBJ1-5; D gene uncertain. Germline loops: CDR1 MNHNY, CDR2 SVGAGI (reference sequence). V was pared by 0 bases and J by 5 bases, with 11 bases between. The CDR3 is made up of 15 amino acids. The CDR3 reads CASSYSLSGDQPQHF. The CDR3, as DNA: TGTGCCAGCAGTTACTCGCTAAGCGGGGATCAGCCCCAGCATTTT.

The CDR3 here is CASRGLAGPYEQYF. In DNA, the CDR3 is TGTGCCAGCAGGGGACTAGCGGGGCCCTACGAGCAGTACTTC. V is TRBV2 and J is TRBJ2-7; 13 bases are a match to TRBD2. CDR3 length: 14 amino acids. The germline V gene encodes CDR1 SNHLY and CDR2 FYNNEI. V gave up 6 bases and J gave up 2 bases; unmatched junction bases: 1. Variable domain in full (rest from reference TRBV2 and TRBJ2-7): EPEVTQTPSHQVTQMGQEVILRCVPISNHLYFYWYRQILGQKVEFLVSFYNNEISEKSEIFDDQFSVERPDGSNFTLKIRSTKLEDSAMYFCASRGLAGPYEQYFGPGTRLTVT.